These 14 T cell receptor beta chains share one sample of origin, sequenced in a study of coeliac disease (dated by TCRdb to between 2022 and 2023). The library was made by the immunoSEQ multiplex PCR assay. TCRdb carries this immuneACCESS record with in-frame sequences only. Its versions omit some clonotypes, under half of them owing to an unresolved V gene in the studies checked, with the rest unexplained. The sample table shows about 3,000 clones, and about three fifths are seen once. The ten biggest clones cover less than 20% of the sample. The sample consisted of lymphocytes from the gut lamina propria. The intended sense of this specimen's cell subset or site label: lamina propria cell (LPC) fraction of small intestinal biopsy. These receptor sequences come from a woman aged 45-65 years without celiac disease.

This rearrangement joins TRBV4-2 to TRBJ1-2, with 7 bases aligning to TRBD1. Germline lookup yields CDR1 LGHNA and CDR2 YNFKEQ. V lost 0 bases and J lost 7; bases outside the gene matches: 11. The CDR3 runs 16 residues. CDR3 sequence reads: CASSQEKRQGSSGYTF. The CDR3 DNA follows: TGTGCCAGCAGCCAAGAGAAACGACAGGGTTCGTCTGGCTACACCTTC.

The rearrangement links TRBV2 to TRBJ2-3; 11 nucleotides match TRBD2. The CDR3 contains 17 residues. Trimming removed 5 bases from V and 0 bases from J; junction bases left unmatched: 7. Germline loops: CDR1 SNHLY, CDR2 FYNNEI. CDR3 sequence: CASSPASGGRSTDTQYF. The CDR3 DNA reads TGTGCCAGCAGTCCCGCTAGCGGGGGGAGGAGCACAGATACGCAGTATTTT.

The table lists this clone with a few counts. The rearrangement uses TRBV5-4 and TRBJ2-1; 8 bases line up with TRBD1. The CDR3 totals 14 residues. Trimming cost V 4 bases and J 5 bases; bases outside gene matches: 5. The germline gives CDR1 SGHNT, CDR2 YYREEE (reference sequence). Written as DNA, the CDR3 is TGTGCCAGCAGCGTTGACAGGGGCAACAATGAGCAGTTCTTC. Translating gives CASSVDRGNNEQFF.

The CDR3 DNA is TGTGCCAGCTCACCGGTAATGGAGGCGAATGAGCAGTTCTTC. As protein: CASSPVMEANEQFF. The V call is TRBV18, the J call TRBJ2-1; a weak D match, TRBD2 (5 bases). Germline V CDR1 and CDR2: KGHSH, LQKENI. The ends were cut back, 3 bases at V and 7 bases at J, with 13 bases in the middle. This CDR3 has 14 residues.

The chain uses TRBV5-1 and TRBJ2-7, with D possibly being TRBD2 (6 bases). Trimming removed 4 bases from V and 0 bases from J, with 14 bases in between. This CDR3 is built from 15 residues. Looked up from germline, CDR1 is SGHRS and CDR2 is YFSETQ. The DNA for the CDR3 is TGCGCCAGCAGCGTCGGGACTTCTAGCTCCTACGAGCAGTACTTC. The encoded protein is CASSVGTSSSYEQYF.

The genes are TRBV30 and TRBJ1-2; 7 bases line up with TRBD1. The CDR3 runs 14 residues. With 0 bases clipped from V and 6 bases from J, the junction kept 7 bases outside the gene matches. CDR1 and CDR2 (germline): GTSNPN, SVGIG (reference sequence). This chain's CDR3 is CAWSVRGGANGYTF. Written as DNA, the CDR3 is TGTGCCTGGAGTGTTCGAGGGGGCGCAAATGGCTACACCTTC.

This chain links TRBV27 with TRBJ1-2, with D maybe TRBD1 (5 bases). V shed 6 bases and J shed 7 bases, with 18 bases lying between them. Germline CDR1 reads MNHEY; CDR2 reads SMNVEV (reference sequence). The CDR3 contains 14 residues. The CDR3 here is CASSQWGGNGGYTF. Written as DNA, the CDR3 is TGTGCCAGCAGCCAATGGGGGGGGAATGGTGGCTACACCTTC.

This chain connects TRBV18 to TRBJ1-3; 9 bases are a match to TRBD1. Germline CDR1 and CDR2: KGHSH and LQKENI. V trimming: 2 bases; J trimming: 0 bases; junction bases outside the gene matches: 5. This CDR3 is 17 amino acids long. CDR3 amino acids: CASSPIGQGLSGNTIYF. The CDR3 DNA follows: TGTGCCAGCTCACCAATCGGACAGGGGCTCTCTGGAAACACCATATATTTT.

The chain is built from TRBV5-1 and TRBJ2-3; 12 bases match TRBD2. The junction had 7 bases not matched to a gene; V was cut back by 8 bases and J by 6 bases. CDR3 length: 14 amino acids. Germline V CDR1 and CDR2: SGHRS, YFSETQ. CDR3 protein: CASGLAGPTDTQYF. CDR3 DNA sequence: TGCGCCAGTGGACTAGCGGGGCCCACGGATACGCAGTATTTT.

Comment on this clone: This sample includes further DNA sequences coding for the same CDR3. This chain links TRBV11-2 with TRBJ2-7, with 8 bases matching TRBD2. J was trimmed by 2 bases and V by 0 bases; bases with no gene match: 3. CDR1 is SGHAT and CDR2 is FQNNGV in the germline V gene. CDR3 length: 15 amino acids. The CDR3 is CASSLEGRGAYEQYF. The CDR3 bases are TGTGCCAGCAGCTTAGAGGGGCGGGGGGCCTACGAGCAGTACTTC.

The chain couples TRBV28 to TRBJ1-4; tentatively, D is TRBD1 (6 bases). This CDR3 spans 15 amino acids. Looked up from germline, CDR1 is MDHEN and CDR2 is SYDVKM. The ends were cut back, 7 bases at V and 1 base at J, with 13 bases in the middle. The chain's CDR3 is CASNIVGGTNEKLFF. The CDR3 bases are TGTGCCAGCAACATAGTAGGGGGAACTAATGAAAAACTGTTTTTT.

CDR3 coding DNA: TGTGCCAGCTCACCACGACTACAGGGGGACACTGAAGCTTTCTTT. It specifies CASSPRLQGDTEAFF. The chain combines TRBV18 with TRBJ1-1; 8 bases map to TRBD1. Germline loops: CDR1 KGHSH, CDR2 LQKENI. CDR3 length: 15 amino acids. The V segment lost 1 base and the J segment 3 bases; nucleotides outside the gene matches: 4.

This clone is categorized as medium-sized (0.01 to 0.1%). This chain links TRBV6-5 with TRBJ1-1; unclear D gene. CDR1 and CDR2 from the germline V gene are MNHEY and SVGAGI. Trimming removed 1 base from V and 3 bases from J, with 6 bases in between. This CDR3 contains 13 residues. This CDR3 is CASSYWRDTEAFF. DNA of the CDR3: TGTGCCAGCAGTTACTGGAGAGACACTGAAGCTTTCTTT.

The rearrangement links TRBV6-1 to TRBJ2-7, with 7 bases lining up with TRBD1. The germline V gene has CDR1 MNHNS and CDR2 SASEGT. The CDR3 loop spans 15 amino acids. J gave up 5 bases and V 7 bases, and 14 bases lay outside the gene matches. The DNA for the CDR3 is TGTGCCAGCATGAAGGGGGCAGGGTACGTTGACGAGCAGTACTTC. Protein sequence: CASMKGAGYVDEQYF.